Listed below are T cell receptor beta chains from one sample, sequenced in a study of somatic mutations in cytotoxic T cells in rheumatoid arthritis. The assay was immunoSEQ multiplex PCR, and TCRdb's table has in-frame clones only and misses some. This sample has 12,000 or so clones, with more than 75% found just once. The specimen sequenced was CD8+ T cells sorted from blood. The receptors were gathered from a man in his forties or fifties in good health. The CDR3 runs from the conserved cysteine through the conserved F or W. D genes are given only for firm matches. Part of the rows lack a size; the others show once, few, many or a class for expanded clones.

v_call,cdr3_length,d_call,j_call,clone_size,cdr3_nt,cdr3_aa
TRBV19,15,-,TRBJ1-1,-,TGTGCCAGTAGACCCTCGGGGTTCGAGAACACTGAAGCTTTCTTT,CASRPSGFENTEAFF
TRBV4-2,18,-,TRBJ2-4,few,TGTGCCAGCAGCCAACAAAATCAATGGTCCGATGGCAAAAACATTCAGTACTTC,CASSQQNQWSDGKNIQYF
TRBV11-3,19,TRBD2,TRBJ2-1,-,TGTGCCAGCAGCCCCCTAGTGACTAGCGGGAGCCCAGGGAACAATGAGCAGTTCTTC,CASSPLVTSGSPGNNEQFF
TRBV29-1,16,-,TRBJ2-3,-,TGCAGCGTTGAAGATTGGGCTACTTTAGCCACAGATACGCAGTATTTT,CSVEDWATLATDTQYF
TRBV27,15,TRBD2,TRBJ2-1,-,TGTGCCAGCAGTCCACCGGGGGGACTCTACAATGAGCAGTTCTTC,CASSPPGGLYNEQFF
TRBV19,12,-,TRBJ2-7,-,TGTGCCAGTAGTATTTCGGGATACGAGCAGTACTTC,CASSISGYEQYF
TRBV7-8,15,-,TRBJ2-5,-,TGTGCCAGCAGCGACCTGTCGGGGTTACAAGAGACCCAGTACTTC,CASSDLSGLQETQYF
TRBV5-4,13,-,TRBJ1-1,-,TGTGCCAGCAGTTTCTGGGGGAACACTGAAGCTTTCTTT,CASSFWGNTEAFF
TRBV10-2,13,-,TRBJ1-4,-,TGCGCGTCCTCAGTGCCCCCTAATGAAAAACTGTTTTTT,CASSVPPNEKLFF
TRBV6-5,15,-,TRBJ1-1,few,TGTGCCAGCAGTTACTCGAACAGACTGAACACTGAAGCTTTCTTT,CASSYSNRLNTEAFF
TRBV27,15,-,TRBJ1-1,-,TGTGCCAGCAGTGGGCGGTGGCAGGGTAACACTGAAGCTTTCTTT,CASSGRWQGNTEAFF
TRBV15,16,-,TRBJ1-1,-,TGTGCCACCAGCAGGAGTTGGGGATTGGTAATCACTGAAGCTTTCTTT,CATSRSWGLVITEAFF
TRBV29-1,10,-,TRBJ2-1,-,TGCAGCGTTGAACCGGTAGAGCAGTTCTTC,CSVEPVEQFF
TRBV4-1,16,-,TRBJ2-3,-,TGCGCCAGCAGCCAAGGTCCAGGGACTAGCACAGATACGCAGTATTTT,CASSQGPGTSTDTQYF
TRBV7-9,15,-,TRBJ1-5,few,TGTGCCAGCAGCTTAAACACGGCTATCAATCAGCCCCAGCATTTT,CASSLNTAINQPQHF
TRBV7-3,15,TRBD1,TRBJ2-7,few,TGTGCCAGCAGCTTGGACAGGGGCCATTTCGACGAGCAGTACTTC,CASSLDRGHFDEQYF
TRBV19,15,-,TRBJ2-6,-,TGTGCCAGTAGCCCCGACAACTATGGGGCCAACGTCCTGACTTTC,CASSPDNYGANVLTF
TRBV30,16,-,TRBJ2-1,-,TGTGCCTGGAATCAAGACGGGGTAAGTACCTACAATGAGCAGTTCTTC,CAWNQDGVSTYNEQFF
TRBV30,13,-,TRBJ2-1,few,TGTGCCTGGAGCCAATTCGGGTGGGATGAGCAGTTCTTC,CAWSQFGWDEQFF
TRBV7-3,16,-,TRBJ2-5,-,TGTGCCAGCAGCTCCCTAGGGCGCGGGACCCAAGAGACCCAGTACTTC,CASSSLGRGTQETQYF
TRBV7-9,16,-,TRBJ2-3,-,TGTGCCAGCAGCTTTCCGGCGGGTTTGGGCACAGATACGCAGTATTTT,CASSFPAGLGTDTQYF
TRBV4-2,17,TRBD1,TRBJ2-1,medium-sized,TGTGCCAGCAGCCAAAGTTCGGACAGGGGGATTAACAATGAGCAGTTCTTC,CASSQSSDRGINNEQFF
TRBV5-1,14,TRBD2,TRBJ2-1,-,TGCGCCAGCAGCTCGGCGGGAGGTTACAATGAGCAGTTCTTC,CASSSAGGYNEQFF
TRBV27,17,TRBD2,TRBJ2-1,-,TGTGCCAGCAGTCCGTTTCCCGGGGGGAGCTCCTACAATGAGCAGTTCTTC,CASSPFPGGSSYNEQFF
TRBV6-5,14,TRBD1,TRBJ2-1,-,TGTGCCAGCAGTAGGACAGGGGGAGGGAATGAGCAGTTCTTC,CASSRTGGGNEQFF
TRBV10-1,15,-,TRBJ1-1,-,TGCGCCAGCAGTGAGGTTGGGGGGCTGGGAACTGAAGCTTTCTTT,CASSEVGGLGTEAFF
TRBV7-9,16,-,TRBJ2-2,-,TGTGCCAGCAGCTTAGCCCGGGGCCCACGGGGAGGGGAGCTGTTTTTT,CASSLARGPRGGELFF
TRBV7-2,14,-,TRBJ2-7,few,TGTGCCAGCAGCCCTACGGACTGGGACTGGGAGCAGTACTTC,CASSPTDWDWEQYF
TRBV6-1,12,-,TRBJ2-7,-,TGTGCCAGCAGTGATAAACCGGGGGAGCAGTACTTC,CASSDKPGEQYF
TRBV5-1,15,TRBD1,TRBJ1-3,-,TGCGCCAGCAGCCCGGGACAGCCCTCTGGAAACACCATATATTTT,CASSPGQPSGNTIYF
TRBV30,14,-,TRBJ1-5,-,TGTGCCTGGAGTGAAGGCTGGGGGAATCAGCCCCAGCATTTT,CAWSEGWGNQPQHF
TRBV7-9,17,TRBD2,TRBJ2-4,-,TGTGCCAGCATTCCCAGTGGGGGGGATGCAAGCAAAAACATTCAGTACTTC,CASIPSGGDASKNIQYF
TRBV4-3,16,TRBD2,TRBJ2-5,-,TGCGCCAGCAGCCAGGAACTAGCGGGAGCGACTGAGACCCAGTACTTC,CASSQELAGATETQYF
TRBV25-1,14,TRBD1,TRBJ2-2,once,TGTGCCAGCAGTGAGACAGGGGGGTCTGGGGAGCTGTTTTTT,CASSETGGSGELFF
TRBV9,16,TRBD1,TRBJ1-3,-,TGTGCCAGCAGCGCAAACCGGGACAGCTCTGGAAACACCATATATTTT,CASSANRDSSGNTIYF
TRBV7-9,15,-,TRBJ2-3,-,TGTGCCAGCAGCTTATATAGCCGACGCACAGATACGCAGTATTTT,CASSLYSRRTDTQYF
TRBV6-5,13,-,TRBJ1-5,-,TGTGCCAGCAGCACGACAGGAGCGCAGCCCCAGCATTTT,CASSTTGAQPQHF
TRBV9,17,-,TRBJ1-6,-,TGTGCCAGCAGCGTAGCTTCGGGGCGAGAACTAAATTCACCCCTCCACTTT,CASSVASGRELNSPLHF
TRBV27,15,TRBD1,TRBJ2-7,-,TGTGCCAGCAGTATAAGCGGGACAGGGACCTACGAGCAGTACTTC,CASSISGTGTYEQYF
TRBV27,17,TRBD2,TRBJ2-7,-,TGTGCCAGCAGTTCCCCGGGGAGGGGCGGGAGTGCCTACGAGCAGTACTTC,CASSSPGRGGSAYEQYF
TRBV15,17,-,TRBJ2-2,-,TGTGCCACCAGCAGAGATTTGCAGGGTCAGGACACCGGGGAGCTGTTTTTT,CATSRDLQGQDTGELFF
TRBV7-3,19,-,TRBJ2-1,-,TGTGCCAGCAGCTTAAACCAGGCGGGGCCAAGCGGGTACTACAATGAGCAGTTCTTC,CASSLNQAGPSGYYNEQFF
TRBV4-1,19,TRBD1,TRBJ1-2,-,TGCGCCAGCAGCCAAGGCCCACCGGGACAGAGATATATTAACTATGGCTACACCTTC,CASSQGPPGQRYINYGYTF
TRBV7-2,16,TRBD2,TRBJ2-1,-,TGTGCCAGCAGTGGGGGACTAGCGACTTCCTACAATGAGCAGTTCTTC,CASSGGLATSYNEQFF
TRBV13,17,TRBD2,TRBJ2-1,-,TGTGCCAGCAGCCTCAGGATCCAACTAGCGGGTTACAATGAGCAGTTCTTC,CASSLRIQLAGYNEQFF
TRBV2,17,TRBD1,TRBJ1-6,-,TGTGCCAGCAGTGGACAGGGTATGAGCTCCTATAATTCACCCCTCCACTTT,CASSGQGMSSYNSPLHF
TRBV4-1,16,TRBD1,TRBJ2-2,once,TGCGCCAGCAGCCAGAGGGGGCAGGGAACCACCGGGGAGCTGTTTTTT,CASSQRGQGTTGELFF
TRBV21-1,16,-,TRBJ2-1,-,TGTGCCAGCAGCTATGGGGAATTGGGACTAGCATATGAGCAGTTCTTC,CASSYGELGLAYEQFF
TRBV9,18,TRBD1,TRBJ1-2,-,TGTGCCAGCAGCGTAGGTTCTGGTCGGACAGGGGATCTCTATGGCTACACCTTC,CASSVGSGRTGDLYGYTF
TRBV7-4,15,TRBD1,TRBJ1-2,-,TGTGCCAGCAGCTCCCCCGGTAGGGGGCGCTTTGGCTACACCTTC,CASSSPGRGRFGYTF
TRBV4-3,17,TRBD2,TRBJ2-2,-,TGCGCCAGCAGCCAAGATCAGGCGGGAGCGGGTCGCGGGGAGCTGTTTTTT,CASSQDQAGAGRGELFF
TRBV5-8,11,TRBD1,TRBJ1-2,-,TGTGCCAGCATCCCAACAGGGGAGGACACCTTC,CASIPTGEDTF
TRBV10-3,14,TRBD1,TRBJ1-5,-,TGTGCCATCAGTGGGTCAGGGGGGGATCAGCCCCAGCATTTT,CAISGSGGDQPQHF
TRBV5-6,16,-,TRBJ1-4,-,TGTGCCAGCAGCCTGGGGGCGGGGAATCGAGAAGAAAAACTGTTTTTT,CASSLGAGNREEKLFF
TRBV4-1,17,TRBD2,TRBJ2-3,-,TGCGCCAGCAGCCAAGTGGCTAGCGGGAGTTCACAAGATACGCAGTATTTT,CASSQVASGSSQDTQYF